Sequencing of this T cell receptor beta chain was carried out in a study of radiation and T cells in renal cell carcinoma. Germline V CDR1 and CDR2: SGHTA, FQGNSA. V was clipped by 4 bases and J by 3 bases, with 16 bases between them. The CDR3 runs to 15 residues. This clone was found a few times. Its target is unknown. The study, taken as a whole, reports: Tumor samples were small regions of approximately 1 g. Dominant CDR3 motifs were more common in irradiated tumors than controls. In nephrectomy-only tumors, top 100 clonotypes averaged about 45%, versus about 54% irradiated.

Assay used: immunoSEQ multiplex PCR; TCRdb lists only in-frame clones, some missing. The repertoire consists of thousands of clones, with 68% occurring once and the leading ten covering 25% to 30%. The treatment here: treatment-naive control, cytoreductive nephrectomy. Sequenced control tumors were from about 11 males and a few females, median age roughly 53. The sequenced sample was tumor tissue, obtained from a patient whose treatment was nephrectomy without radiotherapy. The chain is built from TRBV7-2 and TRBJ2-7; the D gene could be TRBD1 or TRBD2 (5 bases each). This TCR came from a human donor with renal cell carcinoma. The CDR3 reads CASSWRPGSGYEQYF. The DNA of the CDR3 is TGTGCCAGCAGCTGGCGCCCAGGGAGCGGCTACGAGCAGTACTTC.